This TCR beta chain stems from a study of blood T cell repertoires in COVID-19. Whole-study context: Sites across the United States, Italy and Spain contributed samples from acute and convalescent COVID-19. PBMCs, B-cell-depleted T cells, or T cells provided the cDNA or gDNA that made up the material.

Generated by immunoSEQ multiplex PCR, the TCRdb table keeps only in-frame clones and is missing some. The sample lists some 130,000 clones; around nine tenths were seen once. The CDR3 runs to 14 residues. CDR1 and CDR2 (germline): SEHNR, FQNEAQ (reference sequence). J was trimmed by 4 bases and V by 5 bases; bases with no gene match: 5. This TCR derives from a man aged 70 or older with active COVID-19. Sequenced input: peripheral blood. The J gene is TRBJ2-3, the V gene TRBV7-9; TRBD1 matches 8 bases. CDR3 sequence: CASSPGQGSDTQYF. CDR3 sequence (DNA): TGTGCCAGCAGCCCTGGACAGGGTTCAGATACGCAGTATTTT.